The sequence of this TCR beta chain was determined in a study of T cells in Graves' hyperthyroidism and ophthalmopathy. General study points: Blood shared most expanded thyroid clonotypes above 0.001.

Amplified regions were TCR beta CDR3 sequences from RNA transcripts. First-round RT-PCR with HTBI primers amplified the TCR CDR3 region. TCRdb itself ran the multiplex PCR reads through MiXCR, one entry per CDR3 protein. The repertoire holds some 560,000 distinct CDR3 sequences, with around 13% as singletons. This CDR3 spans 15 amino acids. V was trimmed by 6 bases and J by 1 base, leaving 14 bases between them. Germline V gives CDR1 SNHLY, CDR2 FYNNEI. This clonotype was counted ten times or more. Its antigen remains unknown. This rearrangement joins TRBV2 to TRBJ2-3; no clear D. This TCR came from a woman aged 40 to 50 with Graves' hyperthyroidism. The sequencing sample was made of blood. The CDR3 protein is CASRLFGLGTDTQYF. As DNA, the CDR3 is TGTGCCAGCAGACTGTTTGGGTTAGGCACAGATACGCAGTATTTT. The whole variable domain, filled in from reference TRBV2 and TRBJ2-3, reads EPEVTQTPSHQVTQMGQEVILRCVPISNHLYFYWYRQILGQKVEFLVSFYNNEISEKSEIFDDQFSVERPDGSNFTLKIRSTKLEDSAMYFCASRLFGLGTDTQYFGPGTRLTVL.